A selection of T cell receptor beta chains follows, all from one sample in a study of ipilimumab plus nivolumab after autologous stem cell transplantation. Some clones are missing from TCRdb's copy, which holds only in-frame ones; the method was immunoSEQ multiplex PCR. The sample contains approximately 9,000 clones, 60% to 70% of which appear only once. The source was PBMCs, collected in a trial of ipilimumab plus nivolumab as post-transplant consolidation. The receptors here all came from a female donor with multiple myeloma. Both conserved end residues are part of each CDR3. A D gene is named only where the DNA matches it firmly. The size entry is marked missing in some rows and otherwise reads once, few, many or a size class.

CDR3: CASSLVWNTGELFF
DNA: TGTGCCAGCAGCTTGGTGTGGAACACCGGGGAGCTGTTTTTT
J: TRBJ2-2
size: NA
V: TRBV5-6
D: NA

CDR3: CASSSGTSGRGNFGEQYF
DNA: TGTGCCAGCAGCAGCGGGACTAGCGGACGGGGGAACTTTGGCGAGCAGTACTTC
J: TRBJ2-7
size: NA
V: TRBV28
D: TRBD2

CDR3: CASSYFQGPHEQYF
DNA: TGTGCCAGCAGTTACTTCCAGGGCCCCCACGAGCAGTACTTC
J: TRBJ2-7
size: NA
V: TRBV6-5
D: NA

CDR3: CASSMSGSAGETQYF
DNA: TGTGCCAGCAGTATGAGCGGGAGTGCTGGGGAGACCCAGTACTTC
J: TRBJ2-5
size: NA
V: TRBV28
D: TRBD2

CDR3: CASSPEEGYGYTF
DNA: TGTGCCAGCTCACCTGAAGAGGGCTATGGCTACACCTTC
J: TRBJ1-2
size: NA
V: TRBV18
D: NA

CDR3: CASSLPSDTQYF
DNA: TGTGCCAGCAGTTTACCCTCAGATACGCAGTATTTT
J: TRBJ2-3
size: NA
V: TRBV27
D: NA

CDR3: CASSDGLTPTYEQYF
DNA: TGTGCCAGCAGCGACGGGCTCACACCTACCTACGAGCAGTACTTC
J: TRBJ2-7
size: few
V: TRBV7-9
D: NA

CDR3: CASSSGQSYNEQFF
DNA: TGTGCCAGTAGTTCGGGACAGAGTTACAATGAGCAGTTCTTC
J: TRBJ2-1
size: once
V: TRBV19
D: TRBD1

CDR3: CASTRPRDFYNEQFF
DNA: TGTGCCAGCACCCGGCCGCGGGACTTCTACAATGAGCAGTTCTTC
J: TRBJ2-1
size: NA
V: TRBV5-4
D: NA

CDR3: CAISGRDSHSGNTIYF
DNA: TGTGCCATCAGTGGGAGGGACAGCCACTCTGGAAACACCATATATTTT
J: TRBJ1-3
size: NA
V: TRBV10-3
D: TRBD1

CDR3: CASSQGPGGAGEWGDEQFF
DNA: TGTGCCAGCAGCCAAGGGCCTGGAGGGGCGGGAGAGTGGGGTGATGAGCAGTTCTTC
J: TRBJ2-1
size: NA
V: TRBV4-2
D: TRBD2

CDR3: CASSPRGFQGYTF
DNA: TGTGCCAGCAGCCCCAGGGGGTTCCAGGGCTACACCTTC
J: TRBJ1-2
size: NA
V: TRBV5-4
D: TRBD1

CDR3: CASGTSGLEQYF
DNA: TGTGCCAGCGGGACTAGCGGCCTCGAGCAGTACTTC
J: TRBJ2-7
size: NA
V: TRBV19
D: TRBD2

CDR3: CASSLPSSLTDTQYF
DNA: TGTGCCAGCAGTTTACCCAGTTCTCTCACAGATACGCAGTATTTT
J: TRBJ2-3
size: NA
V: TRBV28
D: NA

CDR3: CASSLSGTLNTEAFF
DNA: TGCGCCAGCAGCTTATCCGGGACCCTGAACACTGAAGCTTTCTTT
J: TRBJ1-1
size: once
V: TRBV5-1
D: NA

CDR3: CAWSGTGVRTEAFF
DNA: TGTGCCTGGAGCGGAACAGGGGTAAGGACTGAAGCTTTCTTT
J: TRBJ1-1
size: few
V: TRBV30
D: TRBD1

CDR3: CASSLEAEVYNEQFF
DNA: TGTGCCAGCAGCTTAGAAGCGGAGGTCTACAATGAGCAGTTCTTC
J: TRBJ2-1
size: NA
V: TRBV7-2
D: NA

CDR3: CASSISQDHSYEQYF
DNA: TGTGCCAGTAGTATAAGCCAGGACCACTCCTACGAGCAGTACTTC
J: TRBJ2-7
size: NA
V: TRBV19
D: NA

CDR3: CASSFAGRNTIYF
DNA: TGTGCCAGCAGTTTCGCGGGGAGAAACACCATATATTTT
J: TRBJ1-3
size: NA
V: TRBV28
D: NA

CDR3: CASSLLASRTVLNEQFF
DNA: TGTGCCAGCAGTTTATTAGCAAGTCGGACAGTGCTAAATGAGCAGTTCTTC
J: TRBJ2-1
size: few
V: TRBV28
D: NA

CDR3: CASSLASYYEQYF
DNA: TGTGCCAGCAGCCTAGCCTCCTACTACGAGCAGTACTTC
J: TRBJ2-7
size: NA
V: TRBV7-9
D: NA

CDR3: CSVVVSKETQYF
DNA: TGCAGCGTTGTTGTCAGCAAAGAGACCCAGTACTTC
J: TRBJ2-5
size: once
V: TRBV29-1
D: NA

CDR3: CASRGDTEAFF
DNA: TGTGCCAGCAGGGGTGACACTGAAGCTTTCTTT
J: TRBJ1-1
size: NA
V: TRBV6-5
D: NA

CDR3: CASSFTGQPQHF
DNA: TGTGCCAGCAGCTTCACGGGTCAGCCCCAGCATTTT
J: TRBJ1-5
size: NA
V: TRBV13
D: NA

CDR3: CASSLSGTSSYEQYF
DNA: TGCGCCAGCAGCTTATCCGGGACTAGCTCCTACGAGCAGTACTTC
J: TRBJ2-7
size: NA
V: TRBV5-1
D: TRBD2

CDR3: CASSRTDRLYGYTF
DNA: TGCGCCAGCAGCCGAACGGACAGGCTCTATGGCTACACCTTC
J: TRBJ1-2
size: NA
V: TRBV4-3
D: TRBD1

CDR3: CASSYGGADGYTF
DNA: TGTGCCAGCAGTTACGGGGGCGCTGATGGCTACACCTTC
J: TRBJ1-2
size: few
V: TRBV6-5
D: NA

CDR3: CAISLGGNTEAFF
DNA: TGTGCCATCAGCCTGGGGGGTAACACTGAAGCTTTCTTT
J: TRBJ1-1
size: NA
V: TRBV10-3
D: NA

CDR3: CASRNTAMNTEAFF
DNA: TGTGCCAGCAGGAACACAGCAATGAACACTGAAGCTTTCTTT
J: TRBJ1-1
size: NA
V: TRBV27
D: NA

CDR3: CASSSGLAGGNANTGELFF
DNA: TGTGCCAGTAGCTCGGGACTAGCGGGAGGTAACGCGAACACCGGGGAGCTGTTTTTT
J: TRBJ2-2
size: NA
V: TRBV19
D: TRBD2

CDR3: CASSLRQVVDEQYF
DNA: TGTGCCAGCAGCTTACGGCAGGTCGTAGATGAGCAGTACTTC
J: TRBJ2-7
size: NA
V: TRBV7-8
D: NA

CDR3: CASALTPSTDTQYF
DNA: TGTGCCAGCGCCCTAACACCTAGCACAGATACGCAGTATTTT
J: TRBJ2-3
size: NA
V: TRBV7-8
D: NA

CDR3: CATSRVVLTDTQYF
DNA: TGTGCCACCAGCAGAGTGGTATTGACAGATACGCAGTATTTT
J: TRBJ2-3
size: NA
V: TRBV15
D: NA

CDR3: CASSLMGRGATDTQYF
DNA: TGTGCCAGCAGCCTCATGGGCAGGGGGGCGACAGATACGCAGTATTTT
J: TRBJ2-3
size: NA
V: TRBV7-2
D: NA

CDR3: CASSLDSRTGNIQYF
DNA: TGTGCCAGCAGCTTAGATTCAAGGACCGGGAACATTCAGTACTTC
J: TRBJ2-4
size: few
V: TRBV7-2
D: NA

CDR3: CASSPGRRYGYTF
DNA: TGTGCCAGCAGTCCCGGTAGGAGGTATGGCTACACCTTC
J: TRBJ1-2
size: NA
V: TRBV28
D: NA

CDR3: CASSASGYGEQFF
DNA: TGTGCCAGCAGCGCAAGCGGATACGGTGAGCAGTTCTTC
J: TRBJ2-1
size: NA
V: TRBV5-5
D: NA

CDR3: CSGLAGQGGAFF
DNA: TGCAGCGGCTTAGCGGGACAGGGGGGAGCTTTCTTT
J: TRBJ1-1
size: NA
V: TRBV29-1
D: TRBD1

CDR3: CASSGLVGNQPQHF
DNA: TGTGCCAGCAGTGGTTTAGTCGGCAATCAGCCCCAGCATTTT
J: TRBJ1-5
size: NA
V: TRBV2
D: NA

CDR3: CASSLGPRDRAFF
DNA: TGTGCCAGCAGCTTAGGACCCAGGGATAGAGCTTTCTTT
J: TRBJ1-1
size: NA
V: TRBV7-2
D: NA

CDR3: CASNGGGFQETQYF
DNA: TGTGCCAGCAACGGGGGGGGATTCCAAGAGACCCAGTACTTC
J: TRBJ2-5
size: NA
V: TRBV2
D: TRBD2